Presented here are 26 T cell receptor beta chains from one specimen sequenced in a study of CD8+ T cells in alopecia areata. RNA, once extracted, was reverse transcribed into cDNA for use as the sequencing template. This table comes from immunoSEQ multiplex PCR, and its TCRdb copy is limited to in-frame clones, with some not included. The repertoire consists of about 98,000 clones, with 35% to 50% occurring once and the leading ten covering around 0.8%. The specimen was CD4+ T cells sorted from blood. These receptors were collected from a human donor with alopecia areata.

The chain uses TRBV30 and TRBJ2-1; the D gene is possibly TRBD1 (5 bases). Trimming shortened V by 5 bases and J by 0 bases, and 14 bases separated the two germline ends. Germline assignment: CDR1 GTSNPN and CDR2 SVGIG (reference sequence). The CDR3 is 15 amino acids. The CDR3 DNA reads as TGTGCCTGGTCTCCTTGGGGCAGCTCCTACAATGAGCAGTTCTTC. The encoded protein is CAWSPWGSSYNEQFF.

This clone was seen a few times. The genes are TRBV29-1 and TRBJ1-1, with D possibly TRBD1 on 6 matching bases. Trimming shortened V by 4 bases and J by 11 bases, and 17 bases separated the two germline ends. Per germline, CDR1 SQVTM and CDR2 ANQGSEA. The CDR3 length is 12 residues. In DNA form, the CDR3 reads TGCAGCGTTGGTTTTCAGGGGAATTGGGCTTTCTTT. Translating gives CSVGFQGNWAFF.

V usage is TRBV5-6 and J usage is TRBJ1-2; D unclear. This CDR3 is 15 amino acids long. Germline V gene lookup returns CDR1 SGHDT and CDR2 YYEEEE. The V and J ends lost 4 bases and 0 bases respectively, with 13 bases between them. CDR3 sequence (DNA): TGTGCCAGCAGCCCGGATCTACAACCTAACTATGGCTACACCTTC. As protein: CASSPDLQPNYGYTF.

The rearrangement uses TRBV28 and TRBJ2-7; D might be TRBD2 (6 bases). CDR3 length equals 13 residues. The germline gives CDR1 MDHEN, CDR2 SYDVKM. Trimming removed 6 bases from V and 4 bases from J, with 13 bases in between. CDR3 in DNA: TGTGCCAGCAGCTTAGCGGCGGCATACGAGCAGTACTTC. Translating gives CASSLAAAYEQYF.

The chain joins TRBV7-2 to TRBJ2-6; D possibly corresponds to TRBD1 (5 bases). This CDR3 is 14 amino acids long. Germline V gene lookup returns CDR1 SGHTA and CDR2 FQGNSA. Trimming took off 8 bases at V and 4 bases at J, with 12 bases between the two ends. CDR3 residues: CASGTGAGANVLTF. CDR3 bases: TGTGCCAGCGGAACAGGCGCAGGGGCCAACGTCCTGACTTTC.

This chain connects TRBV7-2 to TRBJ2-1; D gene ambiguous. Looked up from germline, CDR1 is SGHTA and CDR2 is FQGNSA. The length of the CDR3 is 14 residues. V lost 5 bases to trimming and J lost 0 bases, with 8 bases between them. The CDR3 is CASSPAVSYNEQFF. CDR3 DNA sequence: TGTGCCAGCAGCCCCGCGGTCTCCTACAATGAGCAGTTCTTC.

This clone has only a few counts. The CDR3 loop reads CATGTGFEQPQHF. In DNA form, the CDR3 reads TGTGCCACCGGCACAGGGTTCGAACAGCCCCAGCATTTT. The chain couples TRBV2 to TRBJ1-5, with D possibly matching TRBD1 (6 bases). Trimming cost V 10 bases and J 7 bases, with 17 bases left between them. Germline V gives CDR1 SNHLY, CDR2 FYNNEI. The length of the CDR3 is 13 residues.

This clone was seen more than once but under ten times. The V gene is TRBV30, the J gene TRBJ1-4, with D maybe TRBD1 (6 bases). Germline CDR1 GTSNPN, CDR2 SVGIG (reference sequence). This CDR3 has 12 amino acids. The CDR3 protein is CASRGTGEKLFF. In nucleotides, the CDR3 is TGTGCTTCCAGGGGTACGGGGGAAAAACTGTTTTTT. Looking up the rest from reference TRBV30 and TRBJ1-4 gives the full variable domain: SQTIHQWPATLVQPVGSPLSLECTVEGTSNPNLYWYRQAAGRGLQLLFYSVGIGQISSEVPQNLSASRPQDRQFILSSKKLLLSDSGFYLCASRGTGEKLFFGSGTQLSVL.

The chain recombines TRBV29-1 with TRBJ2-7, with TRBD2 identical over 9 bases. Germline CDR1 and CDR2: SQVTM and ANQGSEA. The CDR3 sequence is 15 residues long. Losses at the gene ends were 4 bases for V and 5 bases for J; bases not matched to a gene: 12. This CDR3 reads CSVGKGGSGSHEQYF. CDR3 nucleotide sequence: TGCAGCGTTGGAAAAGGTGGTAGCGGGAGTCACGAGCAGTACTTC.

The sample holds a few counts of this clone. The chain employs TRBV29-1 and TRBJ2-1; TRBD1 agrees at 10 bases. From germline, CDR1 is SQVTM and CDR2 ANQGSEA. CDR3 length: 14 residues. After removal of 6 bases from V and 6 bases from J, the junction contained 8 bases not matched to a gene. CDR3 amino acids: CSVSRDRGANEQFF. The CDR3 coding sequence is TGCAGCGTAAGTCGGGACAGGGGCGCCAATGAGCAGTTCTTC.

The genes are TRBV11-2 and TRBJ2-7; 14 bases align to TRBD2. CDR1 and CDR2 (germline): SGHAT, FQNNGV. V trimming: 3 bases; J trimming: 3 bases; junction bases outside the gene matches: 10. This CDR3 is 18 amino acids long. The CDR3 coding sequence is TGTGCCAGCAGCTTCGGACTAGCGGGAGGCAACGGGGGCTACGAGCAGTACTTC. It codes for CASSFGLAGGNGGYEQYF.

This clone was counted between two and nine times. The CDR3 sequence is CASSVRDKDTQYF. The CDR3 nucleotides read TGTGCCAGCAGCGTACGGGACAAAGATACGCAGTATTTT. J is TRBJ2-3 and V is TRBV7-2, with a possible D match to TRBD1 (6 bases). This CDR3 contains 13 residues. Germline CDR1 SGHTA, CDR2 FQGNSA. Trimming removed 5 bases at V and 5 bases at J, with 11 bases between. The full variable domain, its missing parts supplied by reference TRBV7-2 and TRBJ2-3, is GAGVSQSPSNKVTEKGKDVELRCDPISGHTALYWYRQSLGQGLEFLIYFQGNSAPDKSGLPSDRFSAERTGGSVSTLTIQRTQQEDSAVYLCASSVRDKDTQYFGPGTRLTVL.

The V and J genes are TRBV29-1 and TRBJ2-1; D ambiguous. CDR3 length equals 12 residues. Germline V gives CDR1 SQVTM, CDR2 ANQGSEA. Trimming cost V 1 base and J 5 bases, with 6 bases left between them. DNA for the CDR3: TGCAGCGTTGAAGTCACCAACAATGAGCAGTTCTTC. This codes for CSVEVTNNEQFF.

This clone was recorded only once. V usage is TRBV29-1 and J usage is TRBJ1-3, with D unresolved. Germline values: CDR1 SQVTM, CDR2 ANQGSEA. Trimming left V 0 bases short and J 0 bases short, with 15 bases between. The CDR3 length is 17 residues. The CDR3 DNA follows: TGCAGCGTTGAAGATGAGTGGCTGGGAAACTCTGGAAACACCATATATTTT. Translation gives CSVEDEWLGNSGNTIYF.

V is TRBV28 and J is TRBJ2-7, with D possibly matching TRBD1 (6 bases). V was cut by 8 bases and J by 2 bases, with 13 bases left in between. Germline V gene data show CDR1 as MDHEN and CDR2 as SYDVKM. CDR3 length: 13 residues. The CDR3 spells CASGKWGPYEQYF. CDR3 in DNA: TGTGCCAGCGGGAAATGGGGGCCCTACGAGCAGTACTTC.

The chain links TRBV5-1 to TRBJ2-1; D may match TRBD1 or TRBD2 (5 bases each). The CDR3 is 13 residues long. Germline V gene lookup returns CDR1 SGHRS and CDR2 YFSETQ. V lost 6 bases to trimming and J lost 5 bases, with 12 bases between them. For the CDR3, the DNA is TGCGCCAGCACGGTGGGGGTCGACAATGAGCAGTTCTTC. It is translated as CASTVGVDNEQFF.

V usage is TRBV4-1 and J usage is TRBJ2-7, with TRBD1 matching over 11 bases. The CDR3 runs to 16 residues. Looked up from germline, CDR1 is MGHRA and CDR2 is YSYEKL. With 3 bases clipped from V and 3 bases from J, the junction kept 7 bases outside the gene matches. CDR3 amino acids: CASSQRDRGSLYEQYF. CDR3 coding DNA: TGCGCCAGCAGCCAGCGGGACAGGGGGAGTCTCTACGAGCAGTACTTC.

The chain recombines TRBV29-1 with TRBJ2-2; 8 bases are a match to TRBD2. The germline V gene has CDR1 SQVTM and CDR2 ANQGSEA. The CDR3 covers 14 residues. The junction had 10 bases not matched to a gene; V was cut back by 7 bases and J by 6 bases. CDR3 sequence: CSALRGGLAGELFF. DNA of the CDR3: TGCAGCGCCCTTCGGGGGGGACTGGCCGGGGAGCTGTTTTTT.

This clone was observed a few times. The chain couples TRBV30 to TRBJ2-5, with 7 nucleotides matching TRBD2. Germline CDR1 is GTSNPN and CDR2 is SVGIG (reference sequence). The CDR3 runs 13 residues. Unmatched junction bases numbered 12, after V lost 5 bases and J lost 9 bases. The CDR3 nucleotides read TGTGCCTGGGGTGACGGACTAGTCTTGTCCCAGTACTTC. Its protein product is CAWGDGLVLSQYF.

This chain joins TRBV30 and TRBJ2-4; the match to TRBD1 covers 7 bases. CDR3 length: 14 residues. Trimming took 7 bases from V and 3 from J; bases not matched to a gene: 9. Germline CDR1 GTSNPN, CDR2 SVGIG (reference sequence). CDR3 in amino acids: CASTQGLDKNIQYF. As DNA, the CDR3 is TGTGCCTCCACACAGGGGTTGGACAAAAACATTCAGTACTTC.

This clone was observed a few times. CDR3 sequence reads: CASRPDRNNQPQHF. CDR3 coding DNA: TGTGCCAGCAGGCCTGACAGGAACAATCAGCCCCAGCATTTT. The chain couples TRBV2 to TRBJ1-5; tentative D call: TRBD1 (6 bases). The CDR3 loop spans 14 amino acids. V lost 6 bases and J lost 3, with 12 bases in between. The germline V gene has CDR1 SNHLY and CDR2 FYNNEI.

This clone was found a few times. J is TRBJ1-1 and V is TRBV29-1; possible D gene TRBD1, 6 bases. CDR1 is SQVTM, CDR2 ANQGSEA, per germline. The CDR3 length is 13 residues. V gave up 7 bases and J gave up 3 bases, with 15 bases separating them. CDR3 protein: CSAPGAAHTEAFF. The DNA of the CDR3 is TGCAGCGCCCCAGGGGCAGCACACACTGAAGCTTTCTTT.

CDR3: CASSLMGYQETQYF. The CDR3 bases are TGTGCCAGCAGCTTAATGGGGTACCAAGAGACCCAGTACTTC. The chain uses TRBV7-2 and TRBJ2-5; D call uncertain. This CDR3 has 14 amino acids. Per germline, CDR1 SGHTA and CDR2 FQGNSA. V lost 2 bases to trimming and J lost 0 bases, with 7 bases between them.

This sequence joins TRBV6-1 and TRBJ2-1; perhaps D is TRBD1 or TRBD2 (6 bases each). V was trimmed by 5 bases and J by 5 bases, leaving 16 bases between them. Germline assignment: CDR1 MNHNS and CDR2 SASEGT. The CDR3 extends over 15 amino acids. CDR3 nucleotide sequence: TGTGCCAGCAGTTCAGGGGCGGGGTCGGACAATGAGCAGTTCTTC. Encoded protein: CASSSGAGSDNEQFF.

This sequence joins TRBV30 and TRBJ2-3; a possible D gene is TRBD1 (6 bases). Germline V gene lookup returns CDR1 GTSNPN and CDR2 SVGIG (reference sequence). V gave up 2 bases and J gave up 2 bases, with 11 bases separating them. This CDR3 contains 14 residues. The CDR3 DNA reads TGTGCCTGGAGTAAGGGACATTTCACAGATACGCAGTATTTT. As protein: CAWSKGHFTDTQYF.

This clone was picked up a small number of times. The J gene is TRBJ2-5, the V gene TRBV5-1; D may be TRBD1 (7 bases). The CDR3 contains 14 residues. Deletions cut 6 bases from V and 4 bases from J, with 16 bases between. Germline CDR1 and CDR2: SGHRS and YFSETQ. The CDR3 protein is CASTQSRGAETQYF. The CDR3 coding sequence is TGCGCCAGCACCCAGAGCAGGGGGGCAGAGACCCAGTACTTC.